This T cell receptor beta chain appears in the sequencing data of a study of cytomegalovirus exposure and HLA in healthy donors (dated by TCRdb to 2016 to 2017). Background on the whole study: In an earlier analysis of some 550 of the donors, about 270 Gb of sequence data and some 100 million unique TCR beta sequences from 150 million to 200 million T cells were reported. Both class I and class II loci were covered by HLA typing, at four-digit resolution. Donor age, sex, ethnicity and CMV serostatus were compiled together with the repertoire data. A later analysis re-examined previously published TCR beta repertoires from more than 650 donors and added high-resolution HLA genotyping to investigate patterns of TCR occurrence. The study aimed to test whether signatures of past pathogen exposure could be identified by cataloging public T cell receptors. On average, roughly 250,000 unique TCR beta nucleotide sequences were sequenced per donor among 398 genotyped donors of the cohort, with around 19% of those sequences being non-productive. Rather than using new phenotypic data, the later analysis identified candidate immune exposures from TCR beta sequences and from how often those sequences occurred across donors. Of the 300 to 450 genotyped donors, about 80% fell in the genetic ancestry cluster associated with self-reported Caucasian donors. About 300 gigabases of sequencing data and around 87 million unique TCR sequences were included in an early release covering roughly 600 HLA-typed donors. Five DR-DQ haplotypes were treated as single units for association and clustering because of strong linkage in the cohort. To predict cytomegalovirus infection status, the study brought together high-throughput TCR immunosequencing, statistical association of individual TCRs with disease status, and machine learning. The study profiled the T cell repertoires of around 700 subjects by immunosequencing and related them to cytomegalovirus serostatus. Besides the first cohort of approximately 670 subjects, a separate validation cohort made up of roughly 120 different subjects was used. In a later genetic analysis, genome-wide SNP genotypes for about 55% of the 666 donors were used, and that subset was treated as a discovery cohort. Typing coverage differed by locus: A, B, C, DRB1 and DQB1 were typed in roughly 629-640 donors, DQA1 in about 550, DPA1 in 600 to 610, and DPB1 in approximately 450. In an earlier analysis of a few hundred of the donors, high-throughput TCR beta sequencing was used to judge whether each TCR beta V gene segment behaved as functional or pseudogenic. All discovery cohort repertoires had been generated on a single sequencing platform. Study-level results and caveats: According to the authors, the approach could potentially be generalized to other disease states and immunological phenotypes. Roughly uniform sequencing depth across donors was assumed in presence/absence analyses, although this assumption may not hold. In a later analysis, several top co-occurrence clusters were reported to appear linked to parvovirus B19, influenza, CMV and Epstein-Barr virus. According to a later analysis, TCR association rates differed among HLA loci, with DRB1 alleles showing the most associated TCRs and HLA-C alleles showing the fewest. A later genetic analysis associated a missense DCLRE1C variant with V-gene and J-gene trimming of TCR beta chains, and an independent cohort replicated the association. Because the 87-base-pair reads could not distinguish some IMGT-functional V segments, including TRBV6-2 and TRBV6-3, those segments were excluded. The earlier analysis of some 540 of the donors excluded approximately 15 rarely observed V segments, including chromosome 9 orphons, because counts were too low. The only immune exposure information available for the cohort was CMV serostatus. According to a later genetic analysis, donors in an Asian-associated ancestry cluster had fewer N-insertions in productive TCRs than the approximately 650-donor mean. The classifier was reported to diagnose cytomegalovirus status with high specificity and sensitivity in both the original and validation cohorts. A further reported finding was that TCR beta sequences accurately predicted the HLA-A and HLA-B alleles for most subjects in the first cohort. In vitro tests confirmed that a few of the cytomegalovirus-associated TCR beta chains recognize cytomegalovirus antigens. Most CMV-associated TCR beta chains appeared to be HLA-restricted in a later analysis, and the HLA associations seemed to be driven largely by CMV exposure. HLA typing was unavailable for some donors at each locus, so association tests used only the typed subset. Most TCR sequences were seen in very few donors, while some public TCRs were found in many individuals. Compared with equally common non-associated chains, HLA-associated TCR beta chains in a later analysis were more clonally expanded and had lower generation probabilities. Linkage disequilibrium might explain the correlated functional status among segregating V segments, but an unknown experimental factor could not be ruled out. In an earlier analysis of about 600 of the donors, most TCR beta V segments appeared in productive rearrangements about 90% or about 30% of the time, broadly matching IMGT annotations. This cohort had only TCR beta chains sequenced, and the lack of alpha or paired-chain data limited which features could be detected. Strong co-occurrence of HLA alleles, especially DR and DQ, made assigning TCR associations to individual alleles difficult. In the study, approximately 160 TCR beta chains were listed as associated with cytomegalovirus. At a false discovery rate of 0.05, a later analysis linked under 20,000 TCR beta sequences to specific HLA alleles. A cluster of highly shared sequence variants was judged likely to represent a technical artifact of the sequencing pipeline.

The V and J ends are trimmed by 1 base and 0 bases, leaving 28 bases between them. CDR1 SGHTA and CDR2 FQGTGA are derived from the germline V gene. There are 23 amino acids in the CDR3, from cysteine to phenylalanine inclusive. Just the 69-base CDR3 DNA is kept, in frame starting at base 1. Receptors were amplified or captured by the immunoSEQ multiplex PCR assay. For the multiplex PCR, a mixture combining 60 forward primers for TCR Vbeta segments and 13 reverse primers for TCR Jbeta segments was used. The CDR3 region of rearranged TCR beta genes was amplified from genomic DNA by a multiplex PCR assay. The amplified TCR beta libraries were sequenced on the Illumina HiSeq System as 87-base-pair reads. The paper's data handling went like this. In a later analysis, 80 million or so unique TCR beta chains were counted across the 500 to 850 repertoires, and approximately 11 million of these chains were shared by at least two donors. Raw reads were error-corrected and collapsed into unique sequences by a nearest-neighbor algorithm in which closely related sequences were merged to remove PCR and sequencing errors. To assign V, D and J gene segments, CDR3 sequences were aligned to IMGT reference sequences. For a sequence to be retained, a match of at least six nucleotides to both a V gene segment and a J gene segment was required. A rearrangement was called productive if the CDR3 had no stop codons and remained in frame with V and J, and every other rearrangement was called non-productive. CDR3 was defined by IMGT convention, running from the second conserved V-encoded cysteine to the conserved J-encoded phenylalanine. In an earlier analysis of around 540 of the donors, sequences lacking an unambiguous match to a single V gene segment were excluded. In an earlier analysis of a few hundred of the donors, V segments were called functional above 56.7% productive rearrangements and were called segregating when the between-donor standard deviation exceeded 5%. A statistical classification framework was built for diagnosing cytomegalovirus status from the catalog of TCR beta chain sequences. In a later analysis, V and J genes were assigned by comparing TCR nucleotide sequences against IMGT/GENE-DB human TR gene sequences. Using the TCRdist pipeline, a later analysis assigned CDR3 sequences along with most-parsimonious VDJ recombination scenarios. In a later analysis, each TCR beta chain was defined by its CDR3 amino acid sequence together with its V-gene family, and reads lacking a unique V-gene family were excluded. To address suspected cross-contamination and a sequencing artifact, a later analysis removed roughly 580 highly shared, low-generation-probability nucleotide sequences. For each public chain, a later analysis derived a clonal expansion index from normalized ranks of inferred template counts within each repertoire. Generation probabilities in a later analysis came from a VDJ recombination model fitted to out-of-frame rearrangements, and those results were checked against IGoR. In a later analysis, TCR-TCR, TCR-HLA and TCR-CMV co-occurrence was scored with hypergeometric tests, and a repertoire-size bias correction was applied to TCR pairs. To estimate false discovery rates, a later analysis permuted the HLA or CMV assignments 20 times. In a later analysis, co-occurring TCRs were grouped with DBSCAN, and TCRdist sequence similarity was added when clustering was performed within HLA-allele-positive subsets. Repertoires with fewer than 30,000 or more than 120,000 public chains, plus five repertoires with anomalous nucleotide sharing, were excluded from co-occurrence clustering. TCRdb took over this immuneACCESS table, retaining in-frame rearrangements with V and J assigned. Such tables are incomplete; in checked studies, under half of the missing clones stem from an unresolved V gene, and the remainder is unexplained. The V and J calls and clone size were taken over from that table, and D and trimming were inferred from the DNA. Counted in this sample were 150,000 to 200,000 clones; 75% to 90% of them appeared once. The ten largest clonotypes hold under 0.75% of the sample.

As to this clone: The target of this receptor is not known. No qualities accompany the bases; no much larger clone lies one base away.

The cohort consisted of some 730 healthy bone marrow donors. At the time of sampling, every cohort member was nominally healthy, though immune exposures that went unrecorded were likely present. The donor was CMV seronegative and belonged to the group of over 350 seronegative cohort members. A peripheral blood sample was collected from each donor, and TCR beta sequencing was performed on peripheral blood mononuclear cells. Genomic DNA was extracted from the blood cell samples with the Qiagen DNeasy Blood Extraction Kit. The sequence derives from a boy younger than 18 in good health and CMV-seronegative. This chain is built from TRBV7-3 and TRBJ2-6; the D gene is perhaps TRBD1, from 7 matching bases. Sample: PBMCs. The CDR3 loop reads CASSLRGAGGRGTTFSGANVLTF. DNA sequence: TGTGCCAGCAGCTTAAGGGGGGCAGGGGGTCGAGGAACTACCTTCTCTGGGGCCAACGTCCTGACTTTC.